Below, 17 T cell receptor beta chains from the same sample are listed, as sequenced in a study of identical twins. TCRdb analysed the 5' RACE reads with MiXCR anew, one entry per CDR3 protein. Of about 530,000 distinct CDR3 sequences listed, approximately 20% were seen once; the top ten hold around 0.47%. These data are also associated with another study on yellow fever vaccine responses in identical twins.

The material sequenced was CD4+ T cells sorted from blood. These receptor sequences come from a woman aged 18-30 years in good health.

This clonotype was found many times. The chain is built from TRBV5-1 and TRBJ2-7; the match to TRBD2 covers 9 bases. The V gene end was trimmed by 0 bases and the J gene end by 6 bases; junction bases not matched to a gene: 7. Germline values: CDR1 SGHRS, CDR2 YFSETQ. The CDR3 has 15 amino acids. The CDR3 spells CASSLAASGKGEQYF. Here the CDR3 DNA reads TGCGCCAGCAGCTTGGCTGCTAGCGGGAAGGGCGAGCAGTACTTC.

The rearrangement links TRBV12-3 or TRBV12-4 to TRBJ2-1, with no clear D. The CDR3 covers 13 residues. Trimming shortened V by 2 bases and J by 6 bases, and 8 bases separated the two germline ends. This CDR3 reads CASSLQETNEQFF. The CDR3 nucleotides are TGTGCCAGCAGTTTACAGGAAACCAATGAGCAGTTCTTC.

This clonotype was observed a few times. This chain connects TRBV12-3 or TRBV12-4 to TRBJ2-3; a possible D gene is TRBD1 (6 bases). This CDR3 has 13 amino acids. The ends were cut back, 8 bases at V and 4 bases at J, with 13 bases in the middle. As DNA, the CDR3 is TGTGCCAGCGGGGGCCCCGTTGCAGATACGCAGTATTTT. Its protein product is CASGGPVADTQYF.

This clonotype came up a few times. The chain recombines TRBV7-8 with TRBJ2-1, with D tentatively TRBD1 (5 bases). V lost 5 bases, J lost 4 bases, and 18 bases lay in between. The CDR3 spans 16 residues. The germline gives CDR1 SGHVS, CDR2 FQNEAQ. The DNA for the CDR3 is TGTGCCAGCAGCGAACAGGCGTCTTCACCTTACAATGAGCAGTTCTTC. It yields the protein CASSEQASSPYNEQFF.

This clonotype appeared a few times. The rearrangement joins TRBV20-1 to TRBJ2-1; 7 positions match TRBD2. Trimming removed 1 base from V and 5 bases from J; junction bases left unmatched: 5. The CDR3 spans 14 residues. The V gene's germline CDR1 is DFQATT and CDR2 SNEGSKA (reference sequence). DNA of the CDR3: TGCAGTGCTAGAGCCGGGACTACAAACAATGAGCAGTTCTTC. The encoded protein is CSARAGTTNNEQFF.

This clonotype has only a few counts. This chain joins TRBV6-1 and TRBJ2-7, with a weak D call TRBD1 (5 bases). The CDR3 is made up of 12 amino acids. Trimming took off 7 bases at V and 0 bases at J, with 7 bases between the two ends. From germline, CDR1 is MNHNS and CDR2 SASEGT. The CDR3 protein is CASKDISYEQYF. As DNA, the CDR3 is TGTGCCAGCAAGGACATCTCCTACGAGCAGTACTTC.

The genes are TRBV27 and TRBJ2-2, with no clear D. CDR1 and CDR2 from the germline V gene are MNHEY and SMNVEV (reference sequence). The CDR3 sequence is 15 residues long. V shed 3 bases and J shed 6 bases, with 14 bases lying between them. CDR3 in amino acids: CASSLGYGGAGELFF. In DNA, the CDR3 is TGTGCCAGCAGTTTGGGCTATGGTGGCGCCGGGGAGCTGTTTTTT.

This chain links TRBV28 with TRBJ2-7; D is possibly TRBD2 (7 bases). Between the trimmed V and J ends, which lost 6 bases and 3 bases, there was a span of 9 bases. The CDR3 has 12 amino acids. Germline-derived CDR1 and CDR2 are MDHEN and SYDVKM. The CDR3 sequence is CASRRGRYEQYF. CDR3 DNA sequence: TGTGCCAGCAGGCGGGGGCGCTACGAGCAGTACTTC.

The V and J genes are TRBV6-2 or TRBV6-3 and TRBJ2-1, with TRBD2 as a possible D gene (7 bases). V was clipped by 2 bases and J by 5 bases, with 16 bases between them. CDR3 length: 16 residues. Germline V gene sequence: CDR1 MNHEY, CDR2 SVGEGT. The CDR3 loop reads CASSYRGGAGNNEQFF. The CDR3 nucleotides are TGTGCCAGCAGTTACAGGGGGGGAGCCGGAAACAATGAGCAGTTCTTC.

The V and J genes are TRBV3-1 and TRBJ2-7; 8 bases align to TRBD1. The CDR3 runs to 16 residues. The V gene end was trimmed by 0 bases and the J gene end by 5 bases; junction bases not matched to a gene: 9. From germline, CDR1 is LGHDT and CDR2 YNNKEL (reference sequence). This CDR3 reads CASSQDLDRGADEQYF. The CDR3, as DNA: TGTGCCAGCAGCCAAGATCTTGACAGGGGCGCGGACGAGCAGTACTTC.

The CDR3: CASERAGEKLFF. The DNA for the CDR3 is TGTGCCAGCGAACGGGCCGGTGAAAAACTGTTTTTT. This chain links TRBV2 with TRBJ1-4; no reliable D call. V was cut by 8 bases and J by 7 bases, with 11 bases left in between. CDR1 SNHLY and CDR2 FYNNEI come from the germline V gene. The CDR3 consists of 12 residues.

This rearrangement joins TRBV12-3 or TRBV12-4 to TRBJ2-1; 9 nucleotides agree with TRBD2. Unmatched junction bases numbered 15, after V lost 7 bases and J lost 8 bases. The CDR3 contains 16 residues. The CDR3 loop reads CASTASGLVAGDEQFF. CDR3 sequence (DNA): TGTGCCAGCACCGCCTCGGGGTTAGTAGCGGGGGATGAGCAGTTCTTC.

This clonotype has only a few counts. The chain is built from TRBV3-1 and TRBJ1-2; D remains ambiguous. Deletions cut 3 bases from V and 8 bases from J, with 10 bases between. There are 12 residues in the CDR3. Germline lookup yields CDR1 LGHDT and CDR2 YNNKEL (reference sequence). The CDR3 sequence is CASSHTPGGYTF. The CDR3 DNA reads TGTGCCAGCAGCCACACCCCCGGAGGCTACACCTTC.

The gene calls are TRBV25-1 and TRBJ2-2, with unresolved D. The CDR3 extends over 15 amino acids. Germline V CDR1 and CDR2: MGHDK, SYGVNS. Deletions cut 8 bases from V and 6 bases from J, with 19 bases between. The CDR3 protein is CASGPLARIPGELFF. CDR3 in DNA: TGTGCCAGCGGCCCATTAGCCAGAATCCCCGGGGAGCTGTTTTTT.

The chain has TRBV28 and TRBJ2-1, with D perhaps matching TRBD2 (5 bases). Germline V CDR1 and CDR2: MDHEN, SYDVKM. The V and J ends lost 3 bases and 1 base respectively, with 16 bases between them. The CDR3 contains 17 residues. In DNA form, the CDR3 reads TGTGCCAGCAGTTTCAAGCCCACCGGGAAGTCCTACAATGAGCAGTTCTTC. This encodes CASSFKPTGKSYNEQFF.

This clonotype has only a few counts. The V gene is TRBV11-2, the J gene TRBJ2-2, with unresolved D. This CDR3 comprises 16 residues. The germline V and J ends were trimmed by 2 bases and 4 bases, with 14 bases remaining between them. Germline CDR1 SGHAT, CDR2 FQNNGV. The CDR3 is CASSLSPAAFTGELFF. CDR3 in DNA: TGTGCCAGCAGCTTATCCCCGGCAGCCTTCACCGGGGAGCTGTTTTTT.

This clonotype was seen a few times. The V gene is TRBV2, the J gene TRBJ2-1; the match to TRBD2 covers 10 bases. The CDR3 spans 15 residues. Germline V gene lookup returns CDR1 SNHLY and CDR2 FYNNEI. V shed 7 bases, J shed 7 bases, and the junction held 10 bases outside the gene matches. CDR3 sequence reads: CASTAGTSVVNEQFF. The CDR3, as DNA: TGTGCCAGCACCGCCGGGACTAGCGTAGTTAATGAGCAGTTCTTC.